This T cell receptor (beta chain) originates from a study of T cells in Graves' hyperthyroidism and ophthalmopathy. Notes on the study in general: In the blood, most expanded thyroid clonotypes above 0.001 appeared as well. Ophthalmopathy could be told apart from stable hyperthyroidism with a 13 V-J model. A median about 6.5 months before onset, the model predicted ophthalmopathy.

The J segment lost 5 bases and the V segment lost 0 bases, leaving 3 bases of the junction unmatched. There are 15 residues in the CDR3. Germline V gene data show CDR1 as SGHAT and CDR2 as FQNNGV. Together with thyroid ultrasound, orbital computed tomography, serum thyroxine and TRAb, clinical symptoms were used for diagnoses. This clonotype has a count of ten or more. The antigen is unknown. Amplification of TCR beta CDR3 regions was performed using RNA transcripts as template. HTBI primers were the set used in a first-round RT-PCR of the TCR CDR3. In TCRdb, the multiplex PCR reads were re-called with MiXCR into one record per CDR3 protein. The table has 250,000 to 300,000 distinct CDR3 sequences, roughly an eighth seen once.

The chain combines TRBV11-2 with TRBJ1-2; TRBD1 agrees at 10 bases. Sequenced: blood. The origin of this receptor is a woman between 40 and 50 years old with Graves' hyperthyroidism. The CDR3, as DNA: TGTGCCAGCAGCTTAGATCTGGGACAGGGGTATGGCTACACCTTC. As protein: CASSLDLGQGYGYTF. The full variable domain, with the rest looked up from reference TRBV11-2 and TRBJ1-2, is EAGVAQSPRYKIIEKRQSVAFWCNPISGHATLYWYQQILGQGPKLLIQFQNNGVVDDSQLPKDRFSAERLKGVDSTLKIQPAKLEDSAVYLCASSLDLGQGYGYTFGSGTRLTVV.